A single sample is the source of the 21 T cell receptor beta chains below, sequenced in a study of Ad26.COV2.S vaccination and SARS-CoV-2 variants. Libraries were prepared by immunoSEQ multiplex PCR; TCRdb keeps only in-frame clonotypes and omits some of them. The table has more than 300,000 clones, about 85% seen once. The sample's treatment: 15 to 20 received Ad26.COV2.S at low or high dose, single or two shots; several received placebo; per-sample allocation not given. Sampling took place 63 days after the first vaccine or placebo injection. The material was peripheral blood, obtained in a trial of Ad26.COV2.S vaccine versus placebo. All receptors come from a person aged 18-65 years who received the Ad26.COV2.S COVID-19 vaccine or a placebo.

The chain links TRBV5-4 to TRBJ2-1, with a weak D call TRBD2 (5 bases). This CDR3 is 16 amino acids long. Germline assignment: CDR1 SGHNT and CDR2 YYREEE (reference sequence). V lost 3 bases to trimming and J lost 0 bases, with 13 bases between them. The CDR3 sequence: CASSSSSGSSYNEQFF. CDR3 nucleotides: TGTGCCAGCAGCTCTTCCTCGGGGAGCTCCTACAATGAGCAGTTCTTC.

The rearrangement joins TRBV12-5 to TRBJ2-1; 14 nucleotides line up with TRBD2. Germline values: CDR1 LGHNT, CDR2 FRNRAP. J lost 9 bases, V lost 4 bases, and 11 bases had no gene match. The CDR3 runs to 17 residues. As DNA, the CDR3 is TGTGCTAGTGGTTCCGGAAGACTAGCGGGGGGGCGTGGTGAGCAGTTCTTC. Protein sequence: CASGSGRLAGGRGEQFF.

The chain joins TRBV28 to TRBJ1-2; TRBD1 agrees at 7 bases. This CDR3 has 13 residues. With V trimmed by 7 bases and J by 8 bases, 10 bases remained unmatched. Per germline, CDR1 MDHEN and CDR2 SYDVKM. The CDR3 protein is CASKGAPPWGYTF. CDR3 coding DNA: TGTGCCAGCAAGGGGGCCCCACCGTGGGGCTACACCTTC.

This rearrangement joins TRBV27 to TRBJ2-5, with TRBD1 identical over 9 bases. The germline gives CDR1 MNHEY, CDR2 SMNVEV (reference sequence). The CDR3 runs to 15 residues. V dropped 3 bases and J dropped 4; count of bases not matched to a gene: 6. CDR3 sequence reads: CASSLFGTGTETQYF. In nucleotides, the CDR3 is TGTGCCAGCAGTTTGTTCGGGACAGGGACAGAGACCCAGTACTTC.

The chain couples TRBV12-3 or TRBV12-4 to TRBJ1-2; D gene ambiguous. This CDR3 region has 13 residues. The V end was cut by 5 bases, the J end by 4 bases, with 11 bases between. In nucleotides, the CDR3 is TGTGCCAGCAGTCGACGCAACACCTATGGCTACACCTTC. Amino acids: CASSRRNTYGYTF.

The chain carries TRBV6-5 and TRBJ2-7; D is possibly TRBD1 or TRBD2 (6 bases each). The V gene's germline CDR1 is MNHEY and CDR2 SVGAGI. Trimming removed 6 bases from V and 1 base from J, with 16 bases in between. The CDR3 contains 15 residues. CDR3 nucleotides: TGTGCCAGCAGCACTAAGGGGGGAGAGTCCTACGAGCAGTACTTC. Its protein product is CASSTKGGESYEQYF.

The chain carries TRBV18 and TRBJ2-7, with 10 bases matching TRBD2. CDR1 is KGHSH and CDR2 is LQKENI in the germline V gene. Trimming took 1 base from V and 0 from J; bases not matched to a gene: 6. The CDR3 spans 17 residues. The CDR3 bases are TGTGCCAGCTCACCACGGGGCCCTAGCGGGAGCTCCTACGAGCAGTACTTC. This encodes CASSPRGPSGSSYEQYF.

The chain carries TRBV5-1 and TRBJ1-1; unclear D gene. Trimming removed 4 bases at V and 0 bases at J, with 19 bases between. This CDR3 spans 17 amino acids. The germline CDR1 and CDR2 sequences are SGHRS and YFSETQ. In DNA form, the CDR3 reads TGCGCCAGCAGCGGGGAATTTAGGGAAACTATGAACACTGAAGCTTTCTTT. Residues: CASSGEFRETMNTEAFF.

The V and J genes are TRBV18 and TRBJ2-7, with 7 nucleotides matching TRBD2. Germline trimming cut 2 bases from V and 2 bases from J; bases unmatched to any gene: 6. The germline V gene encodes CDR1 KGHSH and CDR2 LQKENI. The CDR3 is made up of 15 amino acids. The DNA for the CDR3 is TGTGCCAGCTCACCAACGGGCGGGGGTCCCTACGAGCAGTACTTC. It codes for CASSPTGGGPYEQYF.

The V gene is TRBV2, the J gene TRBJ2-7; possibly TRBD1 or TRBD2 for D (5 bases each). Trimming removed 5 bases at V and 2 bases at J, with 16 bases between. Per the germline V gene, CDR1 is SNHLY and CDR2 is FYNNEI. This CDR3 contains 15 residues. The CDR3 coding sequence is TGTGCCAGCAGTCGGGCTAGGGACGGTACCTACGAGCAGTACTTC. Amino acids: CASSRARDGTYEQYF.

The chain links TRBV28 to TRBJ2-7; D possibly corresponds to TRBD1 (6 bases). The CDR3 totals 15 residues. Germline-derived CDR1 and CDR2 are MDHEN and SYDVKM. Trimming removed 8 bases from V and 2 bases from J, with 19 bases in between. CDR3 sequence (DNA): TGTGCCAGCGGCCTGACTTGGACAGCAACCTACGAGCAGTACTTC. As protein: CASGLTWTATYEQYF.

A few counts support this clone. The chain's CDR3 is CSVELAGFQETQYF. In DNA, the CDR3 is TGCAGCGTTGAACTAGCGGGGTTCCAAGAGACCCAGTACTTC. V usage is TRBV29-1 and J usage is TRBJ2-5; TRBD2 matches at 9 bases. Germline-derived CDR1 and CDR2 are SQVTM and ANQGSEA. The CDR3 totals 14 residues. With 2 bases clipped from V and 1 base from J, the junction kept 2 bases outside the gene matches.

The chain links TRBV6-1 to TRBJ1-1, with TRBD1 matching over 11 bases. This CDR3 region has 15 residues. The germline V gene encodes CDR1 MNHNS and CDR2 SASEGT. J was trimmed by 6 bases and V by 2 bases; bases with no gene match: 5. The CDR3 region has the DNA TGTGCCAGCAGTGAAAGGACAGGGGGCGAGCCTGAAGCTTTCTTT. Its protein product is CASSERTGGEPEAFF.

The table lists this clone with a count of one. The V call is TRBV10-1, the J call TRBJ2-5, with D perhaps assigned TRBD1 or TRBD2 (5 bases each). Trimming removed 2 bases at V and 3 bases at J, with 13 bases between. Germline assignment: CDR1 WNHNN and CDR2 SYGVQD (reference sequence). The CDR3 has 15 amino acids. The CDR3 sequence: CASSEGDQGEETQYF. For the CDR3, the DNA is TGCGCCAGCAGTGAGGGGGACCAGGGCGAAGAGACCCAGTACTTC.

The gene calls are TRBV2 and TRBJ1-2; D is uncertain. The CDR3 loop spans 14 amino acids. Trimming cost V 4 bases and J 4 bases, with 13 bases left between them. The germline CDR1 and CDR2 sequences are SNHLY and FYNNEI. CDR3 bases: TGTGCCAGCAGTGGGTTTGGGGTGCGCTATGGCTACACCTTC. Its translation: CASSGFGVRYGYTF. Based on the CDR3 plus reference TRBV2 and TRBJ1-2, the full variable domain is EPEVTQTPSHQVTQMGQEVILRCVPISNHLYFYWYRQILGQKVEFLVSFYNNEISEKSEIFDDQFSVERPDGSNFTLKIRSTKLEDSAMYFCASSGFGVRYGYTFGSGTRLTVV.

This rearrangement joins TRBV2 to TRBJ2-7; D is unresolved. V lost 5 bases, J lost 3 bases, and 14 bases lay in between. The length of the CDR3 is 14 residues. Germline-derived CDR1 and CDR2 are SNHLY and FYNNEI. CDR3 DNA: TGTGCCAGCAGTTCCGGTGGTACCCACTACGAGCAGTACTTC. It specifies CASSSGGTHYEQYF.

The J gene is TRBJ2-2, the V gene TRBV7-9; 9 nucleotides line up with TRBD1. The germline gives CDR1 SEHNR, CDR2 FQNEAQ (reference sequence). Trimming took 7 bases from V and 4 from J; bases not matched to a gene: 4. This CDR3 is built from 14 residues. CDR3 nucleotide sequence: TGTGCCAGCACCAGGGACAGGGTCACCGGGGAGCTGTTTTTT. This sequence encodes CASTRDRVTGELFF.

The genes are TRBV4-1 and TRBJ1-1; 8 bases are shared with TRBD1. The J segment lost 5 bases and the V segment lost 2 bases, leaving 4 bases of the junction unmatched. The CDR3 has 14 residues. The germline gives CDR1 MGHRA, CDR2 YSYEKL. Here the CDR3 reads CASSQQGASTEAFF. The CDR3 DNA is TGCGCCAGCAGCCAACAGGGGGCGAGTACTGAAGCTTTCTTT.

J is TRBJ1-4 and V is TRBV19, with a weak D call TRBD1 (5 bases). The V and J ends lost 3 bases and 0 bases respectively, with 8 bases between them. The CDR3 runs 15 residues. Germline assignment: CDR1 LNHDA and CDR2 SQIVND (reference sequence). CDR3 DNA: TGTGCCAGTAGTATGGGACTCGCAACTAATGAAAAACTGTTTTTT. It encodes CASSMGLATNEKLFF.

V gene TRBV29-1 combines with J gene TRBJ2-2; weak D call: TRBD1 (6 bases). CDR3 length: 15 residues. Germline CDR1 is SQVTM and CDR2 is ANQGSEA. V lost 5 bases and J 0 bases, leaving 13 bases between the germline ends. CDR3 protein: CSVTGPISNTGELFF. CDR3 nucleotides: TGCAGCGTTACAGGGCCCATCTCGAACACCGGGGAGCTGTTTTTT.

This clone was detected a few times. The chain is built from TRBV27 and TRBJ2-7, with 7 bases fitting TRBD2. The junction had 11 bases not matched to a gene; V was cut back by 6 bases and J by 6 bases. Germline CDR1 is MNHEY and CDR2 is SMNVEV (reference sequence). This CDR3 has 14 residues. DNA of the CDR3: TGTGCCAGCAGACGGGGGAGGGGTGGCCCCGAGCAGTACTTC. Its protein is CASRRGRGGPEQYF.